These T cell receptor beta chains were read from a single sample in a study of T-cell memory formation after mild COVID-19. TCRdb called the 5' RACE reads again in MiXCR, with one record for every CDR3 protein. Found here are about half a million distinct CDR3 sequences, 15% to 20% of them singletons; the top ten hold over 9%. The sequenced sample was PBMCs or a T cell subset sorted from them (not recorded which). These receptors were collected from an adult woman who had mild COVID-19 (a few samples of this study predate the infection). Cell type and time point are not known. Each CDR3 is given with its conserved first and last residue. The D gene is left open where the match is weak. Not every row has a clone size; where given, it reads once, few, many or a size class.

CASSLGGTGENYEQYF	TGCGCCAGCAGCTTGGGGGGGACAGGCGAAAATTACGAGCAGTACTTC	few	TRBJ2-7	16	TRBD1	TRBV5-1
CATSREVGVDEQYF	TGTGCCACCAGCAGAGAGGTGGGGGTGGACGAGCAGTACTTC	few	TRBJ2-7	14	.	TRBV15
CATSSGQGADSYEQYF	TGTGCCACCAGCTCAGGGCAAGGGGCTGACTCCTACGAGCAGTACTTC	.	TRBJ2-7	16	.	TRBV15
CAIRGTGRDGTEAFF	TGTGCCATCAGGGGGACAGGGAGAGATGGGACTGAAGCTTTCTTT	.	TRBJ1-1	15	TRBD1	TRBV10-3
CASTVGGQGNTEAFF	TGCGCCAGTACCGTCGGGGGGCAGGGGAACACTGAAGCTTTCTTT	many	TRBJ1-1	15	.	TRBV10-2
CASRGLAVVETQYF	TGCGCCAGCAGAGGGCTAGCGGTTGTAGAGACCCAGTACTTC	few	TRBJ2-5	14	TRBD2	TRBV5-1
CATRDYSYEQYF	TGTGCCACCCGGGACTACTCCTACGAGCAGTACTTC	.	TRBJ2-7	12	TRBD2	TRBV10-3
CASRPPGGGYTF	TGTGCCAGCAGACCCCCAGGGGGTGGCTACACCTTC	.	TRBJ1-2	12	TRBD1	TRBV28
CATSAPGQNDGYTF	TGTGCCACCAGTGCCCCGGGACAGAATGATGGCTACACCTTC	few	TRBJ1-2	14	TRBD1	TRBV24-1
CAISGSPSGANVLTF	TGTGCCATCAGCGGCAGCCCCTCTGGGGCCAACGTCCTGACTTTC	.	TRBJ2-6	15	.	TRBV10-3
CSATDRVGGIQYF	TGCAGTGCTACCGACAGGGTCGGAGGCATTCAGTACTTC	.	TRBJ2-4	13	TRBD1	TRBV20-1
CASSLSRPGNTEAFF	TGTGCCAGCAGTTTATCGCGACCCGGAAACACTGAAGCTTTCTTT	few	TRBJ1-1	15	.	TRBV12-3/TRBV12-4
CSASLGSNEQFF	TGCAGTGCTTCACTAGGTAGCAATGAGCAGTTCTTC	.	TRBJ2-1	12	.	TRBV20-1